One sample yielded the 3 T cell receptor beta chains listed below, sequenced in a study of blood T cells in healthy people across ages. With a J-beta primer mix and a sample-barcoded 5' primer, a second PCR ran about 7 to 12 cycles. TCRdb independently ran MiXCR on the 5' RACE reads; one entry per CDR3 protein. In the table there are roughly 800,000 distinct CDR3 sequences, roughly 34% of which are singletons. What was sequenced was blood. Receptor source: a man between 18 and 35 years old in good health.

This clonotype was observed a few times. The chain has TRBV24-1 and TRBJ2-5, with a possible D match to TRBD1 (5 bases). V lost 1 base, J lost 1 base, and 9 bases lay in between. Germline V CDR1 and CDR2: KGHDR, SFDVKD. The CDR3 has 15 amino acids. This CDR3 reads CATSDLVQGQETQYF. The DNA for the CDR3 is TGTGCCACCAGTGATTTAGTGCAGGGCCAAGAGACCCAGTACTTC.

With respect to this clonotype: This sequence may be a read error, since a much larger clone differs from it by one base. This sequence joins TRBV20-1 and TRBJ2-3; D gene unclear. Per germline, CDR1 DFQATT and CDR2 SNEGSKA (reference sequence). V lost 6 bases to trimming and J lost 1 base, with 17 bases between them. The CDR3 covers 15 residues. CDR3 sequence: CSAVGVGVGTDTQYF. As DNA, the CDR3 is TGCAGTGCGGTGGGCGTGGGTGTGGGCACAGATACGCAGTATTTT.

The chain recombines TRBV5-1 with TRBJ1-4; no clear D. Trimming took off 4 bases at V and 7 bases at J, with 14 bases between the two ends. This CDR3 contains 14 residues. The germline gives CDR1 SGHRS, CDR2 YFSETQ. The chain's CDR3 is CASSLGHVGEKLFF. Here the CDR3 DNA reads TGCGCCAGCAGCCTAGGTCATGTGGGTGAAAAACTGTTTTTT.